The 24 T cell receptor beta chains given below trace back to one sample, sequenced in a study of T cell responses to AZD1222 COVID-19 vaccine. Assay: immunoSEQ multiplex PCR; the TCRdb copy retains only in-frame clones and omits some. The sample carries about 140,000 clones, about nine tenths recorded once. The material sequenced was peripheral blood, taken on day 0 of AZD1222 vaccination. Receptors originate from an adult in good health.

This clone was found a few times. The chain is built from TRBV10-1 and TRBJ1-6; D call uncertain. Germline loops: CDR1 WNHNN, CDR2 SYGVQD (reference sequence). CDR3 length: 13 amino acids. V was clipped by 0 bases and J by 14 bases, with 11 bases between them. The CDR3 nucleotides are TGCGCCAGCAGTGAGTCGAACCCGGGCACCCTCCACTTT. Its protein is CASSESNPGTLHF.

This chain's CDR3 is CASREGGSSNQPQHF. The CDR3 DNA sequence: TGCGCCAGCAGGGAGGGGGGATCGAGCAATCAGCCCCAGCATTTT. The J gene is TRBJ1-5, the V gene TRBV5-1; D might be TRBD1 (6 bases). This CDR3 region has 15 residues. Trimming cost V 5 bases and J 1 base, with 13 bases left between them. Germline V gene sequence: CDR1 SGHRS, CDR2 YFSETQ.

The rearrangement links TRBV18 to TRBJ2-6, with 9 bases identical to TRBD1. V was clipped by 2 bases and J by 2 bases; unmatched bases: 1. Germline CDR1 KGHSH, CDR2 LQKENI. This CDR3 contains 16 residues. The chain's CDR3 is CASSPRQGAGANVLTF. CDR3 nucleotide sequence: TGTGCCAGCTCACCAAGACAGGGGGCTGGGGCCAACGTCCTGACTTTC.

The chain carries TRBV11-2 and TRBJ2-2; TRBD2 aligns across 11 bases. The CDR3 covers 14 residues. With 8 bases clipped from V and 5 bases from J, the junction kept 4 bases outside the gene matches. Germline-derived CDR1 and CDR2 are SGHAT and FQNNGV. CDR3 in amino acids: CASAGLAETGELFF. In nucleotides, the CDR3 is TGTGCCAGCGCGGGACTAGCGGAGACCGGGGAGCTGTTTTTT. The full variable domain, rest sourced from reference TRBV11-2 and TRBJ2-2, is EAGVAQSPRYKIIEKRQSVAFWCNPISGHATLYWYQQILGQGPKLLIQFQNNGVVDDSQLPKDRFSAERLKGVDSTLKIQPAKLEDSAVYLCASAGLAETGELFFGEGSRLTVL.

The chain has TRBV9 and TRBJ1-2; D is unresolved. Germline V gene lookup returns CDR1 SGDLS and CDR2 YYNGEE. The CDR3 has 13 residues. V shed 0 bases and J shed 6 bases, with 9 bases lying between them. CDR3 DNA: TGTGCCAGCAGCGTAGCACCCGGGAATGGCTACACCTTC. This translates into CASSVAPGNGYTF.

J is TRBJ2-1 and V is TRBV2, with 8 bases aligning to TRBD1. The germline gives CDR1 SNHLY, CDR2 FYNNEI. The CDR3 spans 15 residues. Unmatched junction bases numbered 5, after V lost 6 bases and J lost 1 base. The CDR3 region is CASSLRGQSYNEQFF. For the CDR3, the DNA is TGTGCCAGCAGCCTCAGGGGGCAATCCTACAATGAGCAGTTCTTC. The full variable domain, its missing parts supplied by reference TRBV2 and TRBJ2-1, is EPEVTQTPSHQVTQMGQEVILRCVPISNHLYFYWYRQILGQKVEFLVSFYNNEISEKSEIFDDQFSVERPDGSNFTLKIRSTKLEDSAMYFCASSLRGQSYNEQFFGPGTRLTVL.

The chain uses TRBV18 and TRBJ2-1; tentatively, D is TRBD1 (6 bases). The V end lost 2 bases, the J end lost 3 bases, and 8 bases lay between the germline ends. Germline V gives CDR1 KGHSH, CDR2 LQKENI. The CDR3 consists of 14 residues. DNA for the CDR3: TGTGCCAGCTCACCAAGGACAGTCTACAATGAGCAGTTCTTC. It encodes CASSPRTVYNEQFF.

CDR3 sequence (DNA): TGTGCCAGCTCAGAGGAGGGGGGGCGCGTTTGGCCCCAGCATTTT. Translation: CASSEEGGRVWPQHF. The genes are TRBV19 and TRBJ1-5, with a weak D call TRBD1 (6 bases). CDR3 length equals 15 residues. V lost 9 bases, J lost 9 bases, and 24 bases lay in between. CDR1 is LNHDA and CDR2 is SQIVND in the germline V gene (reference sequence).

V is TRBV25-1 and J is TRBJ2-7; perhaps TRBD1 as D (6 bases). The CDR3 has 16 residues. In germline, CDR1 is MGHDK, CDR2 SYGVNS. The V and J ends lost 3 bases and 3 bases respectively, with 18 bases between them. CDR3 sequence reads: CASSDQDRLVDYEQYF. The CDR3 DNA reads as TGTGCCAGCAGTGACCAAGACAGGCTAGTGGACTACGAGCAGTACTTC.

The rearrangement joins TRBV7-6 to TRBJ2-2; 7 bases match TRBD1. Germline assignment: CDR1 SGHVS and CDR2 FNYEAQ. V gave up 5 bases and J gave up 7 bases; unmatched junction bases: 10. The CDR3 loop spans 15 amino acids. CDR3 protein: CASSDTGERGGELFF. CDR3 nucleotide sequence: TGTGCCAGCAGCGATACAGGGGAGAGAGGCGGGGAGCTGTTTTTT.

V and J are TRBV7-9 and TRBJ2-1; D is perhaps TRBD1 or TRBD2 (5 bases each). The length of the CDR3 is 12 residues. Trimming took off 2 bases at V and 12 bases at J, with 11 bases between the two ends. Germline values: CDR1 SEHNR, CDR2 FQNEAQ (reference sequence). The CDR3 reads CASSLMGDGQFF. CDR3 sequence (DNA): TGTGCCAGCAGCTTAATGGGGGATGGGCAGTTCTTC.

As to this clone: One junction end does not reproduce the germline sequence, and a read error may be involved. The chain uses TRBV6-5 and TRBJ1-2; TRBD1 is a possible D gene (6 bases). CDR3 length: 10 residues. CDR1 is MNHEY, CDR2 SVGAGI, per germline. The CDR3 region has the DNA TGTGCCAGCGGATCTCCCGGGGGGCCCTTC. Its translation is CASGSPGGPF.

This chain uses TRBV28 with TRBJ2-5; 9 nucleotides align to TRBD2. The germline V gene has CDR1 MDHEN and CDR2 SYDVKM. This CDR3 region has 14 residues. Trimming removed 6 bases from V and 1 base from J; junction bases left unmatched: 3. CDR3 region: CASSQAGGQETQYF. CDR3 bases: TGTGCCAGCAGCCAAGCGGGAGGCCAAGAGACCCAGTACTTC.

The sample holds one count of this clone. This sequence joins TRBV19 and TRBJ2-7; 13 bases line up with TRBD2. The CDR3 extends over 16 amino acids. Germline CDR1 is LNHDA and CDR2 is SQIVND (reference sequence). J was trimmed by 2 bases and V by 5 bases; bases with no gene match: 6. The CDR3, as DNA: TGTGCCAGTAGTTGGACTAGCGGGAGTAGGGCCTACGAGCAGTACTTC. Translation: CASSWTSGSRAYEQYF.

The chain joins TRBV9 to TRBJ2-1, with D possibly matching TRBD2 (5 bases). Germline CDR1 is SGDLS and CDR2 is YYNGEE. CDR3 size: 16 residues. Trimming removed 3 bases from V and 1 base from J, with 14 bases in between. In DNA, the CDR3 is TGTGCCAGCAGCGCCCGGGGAGTTCGATCCTACAATGAGCAGTTCTTC. This translates into CASSARGVRSYNEQFF.

This chain connects TRBV10-2 to TRBJ1-5; D unresolved. Germline lookup yields CDR1 WSHSY and CDR2 SAAADI. The CDR3 consists of 14 residues. Trimming stripped 5 bases from V and 2 bases from J, with 10 bases between. The CDR3 sequence is CASSIDGGNQPQHF. The CDR3, as DNA: TGCGCCAGCAGTATCGACGGGGGCAATCAGCCCCAGCATTTT.

The CDR3 is CASSTAQGWNYGYTF. Written as DNA, the CDR3 is TGTGCCAGCAGCACTGCACAGGGTTGGAACTATGGCTACACCTTC. The rearrangement links TRBV7-2 to TRBJ1-2, with D perhaps matching TRBD1 (6 bases). Trimming pared 5 bases from V and 2 bases from J, leaving 15 bases between. Looked up from germline, CDR1 is SGHTA and CDR2 is FQGNSA. The CDR3 loop spans 15 amino acids.

V gene TRBV18 combines with J gene TRBJ1-4; D not certain. This CDR3 comprises 15 residues. Trimming stripped 1 base from V and 8 bases from J, with 14 bases between. Looked up from germline, CDR1 is KGHSH and CDR2 is LQKENI. The DNA for the CDR3 is TGTGCCAGCTCACCACGACGTAGGGAGGAGGAAAAACTGTTTTTT. Translation gives CASSPRRREEEKLFF.

This clone was detected once. V and J are TRBV27 and TRBJ2-1, with TRBD2 matching over 11 bases. Germline CDR1 MNHEY, CDR2 SMNVEV (reference sequence). The CDR3 sequence is 16 residues long. J lost 6 bases, V lost 4 bases, and 8 bases had no gene match. The CDR3 DNA is TGTGCCAGCAGTTCCCCTAGCGGGAGGATGGTCAATGAGCAGTTCTTC. Protein sequence: CASSSPSGRMVNEQFF.

The genes are TRBV7-9 and TRBJ2-7; D might be TRBD2 (6 bases). The CDR3 is made up of 14 amino acids. Germline V CDR1 and CDR2: SEHNR, FQNEAQ (reference sequence). Trimming stripped 3 bases from V and 2 bases from J, with 11 bases between. The CDR3, as DNA: TGTGCCAGCAGCTTCTCTAGCGCTCCCTACGAGCAGTACTTC. This translates into CASSFSSAPYEQYF.

The gene calls are TRBV7-9 and TRBJ1-2; 7 nucleotides line up with TRBD1. The germline V gene has CDR1 SEHNR and CDR2 FQNEAQ (reference sequence). The CDR3 is made up of 14 amino acids. With 5 bases clipped from V and 5 bases from J, the junction kept 8 bases outside the gene matches. The CDR3 coding sequence is TGTGCCAGCAGCGAGGGTGGACAGGAATATGGCTACACCTTC. Its translation is CASSEGGQEYGYTF.

The V gene is TRBV14, the J gene TRBJ2-7; D is ambiguous. Trimming left V 1 base short and J 3 bases short, with 4 bases between. The CDR3 sequence is 12 residues long. Germline CDR1 is SGHDN and CDR2 is FVKESK. CDR3 in DNA: TGTGCCAGCAGCCAAGGAATCTACGAGCAGTACTTC. It translates to CASSQGIYEQYF.

The CDR3, as DNA: TGTGCCACATCCCTTGGACTAGCGGAGTGGGAGCAGTACTTC. It is translated as CATSLGLAEWEQYF. This chain joins TRBV6-5 and TRBJ2-7, with 10 bases identical to TRBD2. The length of the CDR3 is 14 residues. From germline, CDR1 is MNHEY and CDR2 SVGAGI. V trimming: 10 bases; J trimming: 7 bases; junction bases outside the gene matches: 13.

The rearrangement joins TRBV28 to TRBJ1-4, with 7 bases identical to TRBD1. Losses at the gene ends were 8 bases for V and 5 bases for J; bases not matched to a gene: 5. Germline V gene lookup returns CDR1 MDHEN and CDR2 SYDVKM. This CDR3 contains 13 residues. The CDR3 coding sequence is TGTGCCAGCTCCTACAGGGGCAATGAAAAACTGTTTTTT. This codes for CASSYRGNEKLFF.